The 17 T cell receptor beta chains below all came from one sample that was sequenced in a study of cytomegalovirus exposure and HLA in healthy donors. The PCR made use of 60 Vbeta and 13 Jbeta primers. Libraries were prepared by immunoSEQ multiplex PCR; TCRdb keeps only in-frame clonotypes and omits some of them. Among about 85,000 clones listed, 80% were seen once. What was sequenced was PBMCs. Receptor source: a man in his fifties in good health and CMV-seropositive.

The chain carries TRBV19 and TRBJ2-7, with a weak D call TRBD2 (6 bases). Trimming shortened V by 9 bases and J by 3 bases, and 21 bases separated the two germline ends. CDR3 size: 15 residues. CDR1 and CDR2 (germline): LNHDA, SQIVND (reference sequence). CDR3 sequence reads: CASRRGVGGGYEQYF. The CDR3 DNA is TGTGCCAGCAGGAGGGGTGTTGGTGGCGGCTACGAGCAGTACTTC.

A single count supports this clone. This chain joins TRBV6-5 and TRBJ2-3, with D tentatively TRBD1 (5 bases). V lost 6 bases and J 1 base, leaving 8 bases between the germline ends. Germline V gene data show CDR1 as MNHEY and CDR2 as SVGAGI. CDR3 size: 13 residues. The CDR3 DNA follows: TGTGCCAGCAGCCCCAGGGGCACAGATACGCAGTATTTT. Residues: CASSPRGTDTQYF.

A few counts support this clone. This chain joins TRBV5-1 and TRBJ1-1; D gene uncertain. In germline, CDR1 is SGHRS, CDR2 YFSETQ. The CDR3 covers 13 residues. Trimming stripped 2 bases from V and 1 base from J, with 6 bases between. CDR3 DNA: TGCGCCAGCAGCTTTGACACGAACACTGAAGCTTTCTTT. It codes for CASSFDTNTEAFF.

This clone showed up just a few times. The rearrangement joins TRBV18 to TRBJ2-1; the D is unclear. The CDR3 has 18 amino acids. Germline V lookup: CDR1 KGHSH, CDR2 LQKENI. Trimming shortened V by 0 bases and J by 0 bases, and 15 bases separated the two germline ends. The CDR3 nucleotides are TGTGCCAGCTCACCACCGACTTGGCGGCCCAGCTCCTACAATGAGCAGTTCTTC. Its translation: CASSPPTWRPSSYNEQFF.

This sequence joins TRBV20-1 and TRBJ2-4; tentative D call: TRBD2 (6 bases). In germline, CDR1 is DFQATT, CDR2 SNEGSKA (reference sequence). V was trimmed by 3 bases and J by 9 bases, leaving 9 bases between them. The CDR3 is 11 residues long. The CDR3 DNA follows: TGCAGTGCTAGTTCGCGGGGCATTCAGTACTTC. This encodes CSASSRGIQYF.

The CDR3 region has the DNA TGCGCCAGCAGCCAAGAGATTGTCGGGACAAGCTCCTACAATGAGCAGTTCTTC. Its protein product is CASSQEIVGTSSYNEQFF. The rearrangement links TRBV4-1 to TRBJ2-1; possibly TRBD1 for D (6 bases). CDR1 and CDR2 (germline): MGHRA, YSYEKL. V was trimmed by 0 bases and J by 0 bases, leaving 15 bases between them. CDR3 length: 18 amino acids.

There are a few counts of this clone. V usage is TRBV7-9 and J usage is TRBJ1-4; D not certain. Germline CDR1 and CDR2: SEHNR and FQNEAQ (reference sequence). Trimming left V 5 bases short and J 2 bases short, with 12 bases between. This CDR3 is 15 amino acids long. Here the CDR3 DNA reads TGTGCCAGCAGCCTGACTGGCCGGACTAATGAAAAACTGTTTTTT. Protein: CASSLTGRTNEKLFF.

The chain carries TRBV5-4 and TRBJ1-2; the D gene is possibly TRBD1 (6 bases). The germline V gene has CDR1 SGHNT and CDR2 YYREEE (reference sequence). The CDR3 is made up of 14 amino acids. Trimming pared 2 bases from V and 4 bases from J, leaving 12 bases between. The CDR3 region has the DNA TGTGCCAGCAGCTTCTGGCAGGGGAGCTATGGCTACACCTTC. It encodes CASSFWQGSYGYTF. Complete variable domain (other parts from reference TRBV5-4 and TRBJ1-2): ETGVTQSPTHLIKTRGQQVTLRCSSQSGHNTVSWYQQALGQGPQFIFQYYREEENGRGNFPPRFSGLQFPNYSSELNVNALELDDSALYLCASSFWQGSYGYTFGSGTRLTVV.

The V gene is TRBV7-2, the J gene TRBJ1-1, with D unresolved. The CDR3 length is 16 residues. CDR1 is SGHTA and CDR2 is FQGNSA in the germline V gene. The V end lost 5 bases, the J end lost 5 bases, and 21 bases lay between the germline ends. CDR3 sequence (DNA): TGTGCCAGCAGCGCTACGGTGGTCGACTTTGGGACTGAAGCTTTCTTT. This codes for CASSATVVDFGTEAFF.

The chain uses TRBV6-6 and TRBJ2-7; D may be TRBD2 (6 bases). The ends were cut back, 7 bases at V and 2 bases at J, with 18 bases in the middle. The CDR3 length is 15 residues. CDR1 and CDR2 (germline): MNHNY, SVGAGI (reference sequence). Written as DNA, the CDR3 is TGTGCCAGCACAAACAAACCGGGACTTACCTACGAGCAGTACTTC. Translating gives CASTNKPGLTYEQYF.

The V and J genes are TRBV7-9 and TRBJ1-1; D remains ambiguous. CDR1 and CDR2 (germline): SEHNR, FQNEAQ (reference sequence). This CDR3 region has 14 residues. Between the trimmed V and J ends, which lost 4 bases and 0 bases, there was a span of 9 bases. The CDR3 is CASSSILLNTEAFF. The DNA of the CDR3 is TGTGCCAGCAGCTCGATACTGCTGAACACTGAAGCTTTCTTT.

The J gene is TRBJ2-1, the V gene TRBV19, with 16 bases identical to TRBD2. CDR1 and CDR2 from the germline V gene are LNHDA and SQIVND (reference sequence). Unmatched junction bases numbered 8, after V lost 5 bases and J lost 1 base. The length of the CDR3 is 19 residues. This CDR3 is CASSPGTSGRALSYNEQFF. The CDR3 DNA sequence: TGTGCCAGTAGTCCGGGGACTAGCGGGAGGGCTTTGTCCTACAATGAGCAGTTCTTC.

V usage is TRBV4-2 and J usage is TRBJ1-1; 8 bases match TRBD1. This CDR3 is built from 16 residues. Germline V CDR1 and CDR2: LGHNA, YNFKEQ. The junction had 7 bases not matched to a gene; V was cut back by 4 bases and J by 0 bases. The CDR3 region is CASSPETGVMNTEAFF. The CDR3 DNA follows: TGTGCCAGCAGCCCAGAGACAGGGGTAATGAACACTGAAGCTTTCTTT.

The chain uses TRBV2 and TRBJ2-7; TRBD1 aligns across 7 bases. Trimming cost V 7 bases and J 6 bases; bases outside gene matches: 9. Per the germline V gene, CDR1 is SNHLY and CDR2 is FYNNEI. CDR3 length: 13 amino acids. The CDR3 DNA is TGTGCCAGCAAATGGGGACAGTCCACCGAGCAGTACTTC. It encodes CASKWGQSTEQYF. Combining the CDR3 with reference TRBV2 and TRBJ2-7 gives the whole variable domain EPEVTQTPSHQVTQMGQEVILRCVPISNHLYFYWYRQILGQKVEFLVSFYNNEISEKSEIFDDQFSVERPDGSNFTLKIRSTKLEDSAMYFCASKWGQSTEQYFGPGTRLTVT.

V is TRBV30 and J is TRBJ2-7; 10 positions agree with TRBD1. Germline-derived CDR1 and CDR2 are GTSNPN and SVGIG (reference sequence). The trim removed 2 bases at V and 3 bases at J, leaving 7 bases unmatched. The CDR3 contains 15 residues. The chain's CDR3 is CAWSPSWTGGYEQYF. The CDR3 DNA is TGTGCCTGGAGTCCTTCCTGGACAGGGGGCTACGAGCAGTACTTC.

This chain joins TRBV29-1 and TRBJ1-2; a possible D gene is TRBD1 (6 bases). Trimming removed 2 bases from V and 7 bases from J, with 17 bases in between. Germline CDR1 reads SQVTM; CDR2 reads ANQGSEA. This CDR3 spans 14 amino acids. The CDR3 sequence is CSVEYGRGESGYTF. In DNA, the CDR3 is TGCAGCGTTGAATACGGCAGGGGCGAAAGTGGCTACACCTTC.

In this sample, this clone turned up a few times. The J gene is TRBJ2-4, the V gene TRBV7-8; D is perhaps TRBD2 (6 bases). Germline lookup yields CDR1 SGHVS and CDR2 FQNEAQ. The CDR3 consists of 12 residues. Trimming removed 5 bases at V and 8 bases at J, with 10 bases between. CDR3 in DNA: TGTGCCAGCAGCAAGCGGGCGGACATTCAGTACTTC. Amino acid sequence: CASSKRADIQYF.